The next 29 T cell receptor beta chains were all read from a single sample in a study of T cell responses to AZD1222 COVID-19 vaccine. Profiling relied on immunoSEQ multiplex PCR, and the TCRdb table lists in-frame clones only, not all of them. The profile shows about 120,000 clones, about 90% of them singletons. This specimen was peripheral blood, taken on day 0 of AZD1222 vaccination. Source of these receptors: an adult in good health.

The V call is TRBV9, the J call TRBJ2-3, with 10 bases that match TRBD2. V lost 0 bases to trimming and J lost 0 bases; unmatched junction nucleotides: 4. Germline values: CDR1 SGDLS, CDR2 YYNGEE. The CDR3 is 17 amino acids. The CDR3 nucleotides read TGTGCCAGCAGCGTAGCCAGCGGGGGGGTTAGCACAGATACGCAGTATTTT. The encoded protein is CASSVASGGVSTDTQYF.

This rearrangement joins TRBV19 to TRBJ2-3; 9 nucleotides line up with TRBD2. With V trimmed by 5 bases and J by 2 bases, 8 bases remained unmatched. The CDR3 loop spans 16 amino acids. Germline lookup yields CDR1 LNHDA and CDR2 SQIVND (reference sequence). The DNA of the CDR3 is TGTGCCAGTAGTGGGGGGACTAGCAGGATCACAGATACGCAGTATTTT. It encodes CASSGGTSRITDTQYF.

This clone was picked up one time. The chain joins TRBV9 to TRBJ1-2; D unresolved. Trimming took 4 bases from V and 4 from J, leaving 8 bases between them. From germline, CDR1 is SGDLS and CDR2 YYNGEE. The CDR3 totals 12 residues. The CDR3 spells CASSRRAYGYTF. CDR3 DNA sequence: TGTGCCAGCAGCCGGCGGGCCTATGGCTACACCTTC.

This rearrangement joins TRBV10-2 to TRBJ2-7; TRBD1 or TRBD2 may be the D gene (6 bases each). Between the trimmed V and J ends, which lost 8 bases and 2 bases, there was a span of 19 bases. In germline, CDR1 is WSHSY, CDR2 SAAADI. The CDR3 runs to 15 residues. The CDR3 DNA reads TGCGCCAGCCGGCGGGACACCCCATTGCCCTACGAGCAGTACTTC. It translates to CASRRDTPLPYEQYF.

The genes are TRBV19 and TRBJ2-7; TRBD2 is a possible D gene (5 bases). Trimming cost V 6 bases and J 6 bases, with 9 bases left between them. This CDR3 comprises 11 residues. Germline V gene sequence: CDR1 LNHDA, CDR2 SQIVND (reference sequence). CDR3 coding DNA: TGTGCCAGTAGACTAGGCTCCGAGCAGTACTTC. This translates into CASRLGSEQYF.

This chain uses TRBV28 with TRBJ2-5; a possible D gene is TRBD2 (5 bases). CDR1 is MDHEN, CDR2 SYDVKM, per germline. The CDR3 totals 14 residues. Trimming stripped 0 bases from V and 4 bases from J, with 9 bases between. In DNA, the CDR3 is TGTGCCAGCAGTTTATGGGTGGGGAGAGAGACCCAGTACTTC. This translates into CASSLWVGRETQYF.

The chain has TRBV12-3 or TRBV12-4 and TRBJ1-5; D is ambiguous. V lost 5 bases to trimming and J lost 6 bases, with 11 bases between them. This CDR3 has 13 amino acids. In DNA, the CDR3 is TGTGCCAGCAGTACCGATGGCGGTCAGCCCCAGCATTTT. This encodes CASSTDGGQPQHF.

Worth noting for this clone: Additional DNA sequences in this sample encode the identical CDR3. The chain has TRBV28 and TRBJ1-1; D is uncertain. V lost 3 bases, J lost 3 bases, and 5 bases lay in between. CDR3 length equals 12 residues. Germline-derived CDR1 and CDR2 are MDHEN and SYDVKM. In DNA, the CDR3 is TGTGCCAGCAGTTTGGGTCACACTGAAGCTTTCTTT. It codes for CASSLGHTEAFF.

The chain carries TRBV7-9 and TRBJ1-1; perhaps TRBD1 as D (5 bases). Germline V gives CDR1 SEHNR, CDR2 FQNEAQ (reference sequence). The germline V and J ends were trimmed by 6 bases and 3 bases, with 11 bases remaining between them. The CDR3 has 13 residues. The CDR3 protein is CASRFGGDTEAFF. The CDR3 DNA reads as TGTGCCAGCAGATTCGGGGGTGACACTGAAGCTTTCTTT.

This clone came up a few times. This CDR3 is CASSPGQRSYNEQFF. As DNA, the CDR3 is TGTGCCAGCAGTCCGGGACAAAGATCCTACAATGAGCAGTTCTTC. This chain uses TRBV28 with TRBJ2-1; D may be TRBD1 (6 bases). The CDR3 is 15 amino acids. Trimming left V 5 bases short and J 1 base short, with 12 bases between. Germline V gene sequence: CDR1 MDHEN, CDR2 SYDVKM.

The genes are TRBV28 and TRBJ2-5, with D unresolved. CDR1 is MDHEN, CDR2 SYDVKM, per germline. Trimming cost V 2 bases and J 2 bases, with 15 bases left between them. CDR3 length: 16 amino acids. This CDR3 reads CASSLRVGRAQETQYF. The DNA for the CDR3 is TGTGCCAGCAGTTTACGTGTGGGAAGAGCTCAAGAGACCCAGTACTTC.

V is TRBV7-2 and J is TRBJ2-5, with 9 bases aligning to TRBD2. V gave up 6 bases and J gave up 5 bases; unmatched junction bases: 16. Germline CDR1 reads SGHTA; CDR2 reads FQGNSA. The length of the CDR3 is 17 residues. The CDR3 sequence is CASSGLSGGHSTETQYF. The CDR3 nucleotides read TGTGCCAGCAGTGGCTTGAGCGGGGGGCATTCCACCGAGACCCAGTACTTC.

V gene TRBV27 combines with J gene TRBJ1-1; D is perhaps TRBD1 (5 bases). The germline V gene has CDR1 MNHEY and CDR2 SMNVEV (reference sequence). V was clipped by 3 bases and J by 4 bases, with 15 bases between them. The CDR3 runs 15 residues. The CDR3 loop is CASSFRPDSRTEAFF. CDR3 nucleotide sequence: TGTGCCAGCAGTTTCCGCCCCGACAGTCGCACTGAAGCTTTCTTT.

The J gene is TRBJ1-2, the V gene TRBV28; tentative D call: TRBD1 (5 bases). This CDR3 region has 15 residues. The V and J ends lost 4 bases and 2 bases respectively, with 14 bases between them. Germline lookup yields CDR1 MDHEN and CDR2 SYDVKM. CDR3 residues: CASSSLDTGNYGYTF. The DNA of the CDR3 is TGTGCCAGCAGTTCCTTGGACACCGGAAACTATGGCTACACCTTC.

The chain is built from TRBV7-2 and TRBJ1-5, with D possibly matching TRBD1 (5 bases). Per germline, CDR1 SGHTA and CDR2 FQGNSA. V was trimmed by 6 bases and J by 4 bases, leaving 16 bases between them. The CDR3 spans 15 residues. The DNA of the CDR3 is TGTGCCAGCAGAATCGGGACGGAACGGAATCAGCCCCAGCATTTT. It yields the protein CASRIGTERNQPQHF. The whole variable domain, remainder taken from reference TRBV7-2 and TRBJ1-5, is GAGVSQSPSNKVTEKGKDVELRCDPISGHTALYWYRQSLGQGLEFLIYFQGNSAPDKSGLPSDRFSAERTGGSVSTLTIQRTQQEDSAVYLCASRIGTERNQPQHFGDGTRLSIL.

The V and J genes are TRBV5-1 and TRBJ1-1; D is possibly TRBD1 (5 bases). Germline CDR1 and CDR2: SGHRS and YFSETQ. This CDR3 has 15 residues. The ends were cut back, 4 bases at V and 6 bases at J, with 19 bases in the middle. CDR3 amino acids: CASSPTWGSNAEAFF. The CDR3 DNA reads TGCGCCAGCAGCCCTACCTGGGGGAGTAACGCTGAAGCTTTCTTT.

The chain employs TRBV28 and TRBJ2-4; no reliable D call. Trimming removed 3 bases at V and 6 bases at J, with 9 bases between. CDR1 MDHEN and CDR2 SYDVKM come from the germline V gene. This CDR3 comprises 13 residues. CDR3 in amino acids: CASSFAWRNIQYF. CDR3 in DNA: TGTGCCAGCAGTTTTGCCTGGAGAAACATTCAGTACTTC.

V is TRBV10-3 and J is TRBJ1-5; possibly TRBD1 for D (6 bases). Deletions cut 6 bases from V and 1 base from J, with 10 bases between. CDR1 is ENHRY and CDR2 is SYGVKD in the germline V gene. The CDR3 is 14 residues long. The CDR3 sequence: CAIREDRSNQPQHF. The CDR3 DNA sequence: TGTGCCATCAGAGAAGACAGGAGCAATCAGCCCCAGCATTTT.

This clone was seen only once. J is TRBJ1-1 and V is TRBV5-1; tentatively, D is TRBD1 (6 bases). Germline CDR1 reads SGHRS; CDR2 reads YFSETQ. V lost 1 base and J lost 0, with 19 bases in between. CDR3 length equals 18 residues. The DNA for the CDR3 is TGCGCCAGCAGCTTGTTATCGGGGGCGCATCGTTTGAACACTGAAGCTTTCTTT. Protein sequence: CASSLLSGAHRLNTEAFF.

The rearrangement uses TRBV6-6 and TRBJ1-2, with D unclear. Trimming took 2 bases from V and 8 from J, leaving 12 bases between them. Germline CDR1 MNHNY, CDR2 SVGAGI (reference sequence). The CDR3 runs 13 residues. The CDR3 DNA follows: TGTGCCAGCAGTTACCTCCCTGCCGACGGCTACACCTTC. This encodes CASSYLPADGYTF.

The gene calls are TRBV28 and TRBJ1-5; 7 bases fit TRBD1. The junction had 12 bases not matched to a gene; V was cut back by 6 bases and J by 4 bases. From germline, CDR1 is MDHEN and CDR2 SYDVKM. This CDR3 spans 16 amino acids. CDR3 in amino acids: CASRTNRGRENQPQHF. Here the CDR3 DNA reads TGTGCCAGCAGAACCAACAGGGGTAGGGAAAATCAGCCCCAGCATTTT.

The chain links TRBV18 to TRBJ2-2; 8 bases are a match to TRBD1. Unmatched junction bases numbered 3, after V lost 3 bases and J lost 3 bases. In germline, CDR1 is KGHSH, CDR2 LQKENI. This CDR3 contains 15 residues. CDR3 DNA: TGTGCCAGCTCACCCTGGGACAGGTACACCGGGGAGCTGTTTTTT. Translation: CASSPWDRYTGELFF.

The chain has TRBV9 and TRBJ2-1; TRBD1 aligns across 8 bases. The CDR3 is 12 amino acids. J lost 7 bases, V lost 3 bases, and 0 bases had no gene match. CDR1 is SGDLS and CDR2 is YYNGEE in the germline V gene. The CDR3 bases are TGTGCCAGCAGCGACAGGGGGAATGAGCAGTTCTTC. The encoded protein is CASSDRGNEQFF.

The chain has TRBV28 and TRBJ1-6; D unclear. The ends were cut back, 2 bases at V and 7 bases at J, with 12 bases in the middle. The germline CDR1 and CDR2 sequences are MDHEN and SYDVKM. The CDR3 spans 15 residues. The CDR3 nucleotides read TGTGCCAGCAGTTTACCCGGCCAGGCGAATTCACCCCTCCACTTT. Amino acid sequence: CASSLPGQANSPLHF.

The genes are TRBV7-6 and TRBJ2-1; the D gene is possibly TRBD1 (6 bases). CDR1 is SGHVS, CDR2 FNYEAQ, per germline. The CDR3 has 15 residues. The V end was cut by 1 base, the J end by 8 bases, with 15 bases between. CDR3: CASSLGGGPFDEQFF. The CDR3 DNA reads as TGTGCCAGCAGCTTAGGAGGGGGTCCCTTCGATGAGCAGTTCTTC.

This clone appeared a few times. The chain recombines TRBV7-8 with TRBJ1-2, with 7 bases identical to TRBD1. Trimming at V came to 3 bases and at J to 2 bases, leaving 6 bases not matched to a gene. CDR3 length: 15 amino acids. Germline assignment: CDR1 SGHVS and CDR2 FQNEAQ. CDR3 sequence reads: CASSFGTASNYGYTF. DNA of the CDR3: TGTGCCAGCAGCTTCGGGACAGCTTCAAACTATGGCTACACCTTC.

The V call is TRBV14, the J call TRBJ2-3, with 7 bases identical to TRBD2. The CDR3 contains 16 residues. J was trimmed by 1 base and V by 4 bases; bases with no gene match: 8. Germline V gene data show CDR1 as SGHDN and CDR2 as FVKESK. The CDR3 region is CASSLGLVVRTDTQYF. CDR3 bases: TGTGCCAGCAGCCTCGGACTAGTCGTACGCACAGATACGCAGTATTTT.

V usage is TRBV10-3 and J usage is TRBJ1-2; possible D gene TRBD1, 5 bases. Germline assignment: CDR1 ENHRY and CDR2 SYGVKD. V lost 5 bases to trimming and J lost 3 bases, with 10 bases between them. The CDR3 length is 13 residues. This CDR3 is CAISTGTDYGYTF. In DNA, the CDR3 is TGTGCCATCAGTACCGGGACGGACTATGGCTACACCTTC.

This chain uses TRBV6-1 with TRBJ2-1; 14 nucleotides align to TRBD2. Germline V gene lookup returns CDR1 MNHNS and CDR2 SASEGT. J was trimmed by 4 bases and V by 2 bases; bases with no gene match: 7. CDR3 length: 18 amino acids. CDR3 coding DNA: TGTGCCAGCAGTGAACAGGGACTAGCGGGGGAAAATTACAATGAGCAGTTCTTC. Protein: CASSEQGLAGENYNEQFF.